Shown below are 27 T cell receptor beta chains from a single sample sequenced in a study of cytomegalovirus exposure and HLA in healthy donors. Primers included in the PCR were 60 Vbeta and 13 Jbeta primers. Using immunoSEQ multiplex PCR, the repertoire was profiled, and TCRdb retains in-frame clones only, with some absent. The sample consists of 200,000 to 250,000 clones, more than 60% of them appearing once. The material sequenced was PBMCs. The receptors stem from a girl aged 2 to 10 in good health and CMV-seronegative.

J is TRBJ1-2 and V is TRBV30, with D uncertain. The CDR3 sequence is 9 residues long. CDR1 is GTSNPN, CDR2 SVGIG, per germline (reference sequence). V was shortened by 6 bases and J by 5 bases, with 4 bases between the two germline ends. DNA of the CDR3: TGTGCCTGCTATTATGGCTACACCTTC. It is translated as CACYYGYTF.

The rearrangement links TRBV9 to TRBJ1-1; D unclear. Germline values: CDR1 SGDLS, CDR2 YYNGEE. This CDR3 comprises 13 residues. The V end was cut by 0 bases, the J end by 8 bases, with 11 bases between. As DNA, the CDR3 is TGTGCCAGCAGCGTAGCTACAAACAGCGAAGCTTTCTTT. Translated: CASSVATNSEAFF. The variable domain in full, completed from reference TRBV9 and TRBJ1-1, reads DSGVTQTPKHLITATGQRVTLRCSPRSGDLSVYWYQQSLDQGLQFLIQYYNGEERAKGNILERFSAQQFPDLHSELNLSSLELGDSALYFCASSVATNSEAFFGQGTRLTVV.

The rearrangement uses TRBV5-6 and TRBJ1-2; D is uncertain. V lost 4 bases, J lost 3 bases, and 10 bases lay in between. The CDR3 length is 13 residues. Germline CDR1 SGHDT, CDR2 YYEEEE. DNA of the CDR3: TGTGCCAGCAGCCCACTTTTCGACTATGGCTACACCTTC. Residues: CASSPLFDYGYTF.

There are a few counts of this clone. This chain uses TRBV18 with TRBJ2-7, with TRBD2 matching over 7 bases. The CDR3 totals 14 residues. With 3 bases clipped from V and 7 bases from J, the junction kept 9 bases outside the gene matches. Germline CDR1 and CDR2: KGHSH and LQKENI. The CDR3 region has the DNA TGTGCCAGCTCACCTCTGGCGGGAGAAGGTGAGCAGTACTTC. Translated: CASSPLAGEGEQYF.

This clone has more than one count but fewer than ten. This sequence joins TRBV6-1 and TRBJ1-5; no definite D call. Germline CDR1 is MNHNS and CDR2 is SASEGT. The CDR3 is 14 residues long. The V end was cut by 4 bases, the J end by 4 bases, with 11 bases between. The CDR3 DNA is TGTGCCAGCAGTGCCGGGAGGGAGAATCAGCCCCAGCATTTT. Amino acid sequence: CASSAGRENQPQHF.

The chain carries TRBV4-2 and TRBJ2-1, with 7 bases fitting TRBD2. Per the germline V gene, CDR1 is LGHNA and CDR2 is YNFKEQ. The CDR3 is made up of 15 amino acids. V lost 4 bases and J lost 9; bases outside the gene matches: 12. CDR3: CASSPGLGVFSEQFF. CDR3 in DNA: TGTGCCAGCAGCCCCGGACTAGGAGTCTTCAGTGAGCAGTTCTTC.

The chain links TRBV6-5 to TRBJ2-1; the D gene is possibly TRBD2 (6 bases). Germline lookup yields CDR1 MNHEY and CDR2 SVGAGI. The CDR3 has 15 amino acids. V was clipped by 6 bases and J by 8 bases, with 20 bases between them. Written as DNA, the CDR3 is TGTGCCAGCAGCCCTTTGGTGGAGGGTATAGATGAGCAGTTCTTC. This translates into CASSPLVEGIDEQFF.

This rearrangement joins TRBV27 to TRBJ1-6; 8 bases align to TRBD1. The J segment lost 4 bases and the V segment lost 6 bases, leaving 5 bases of the junction unmatched. CDR1 is MNHEY and CDR2 is SMNVEV in the germline V gene (reference sequence). The CDR3 covers 15 residues. CDR3 in amino acids: CASSRTGLYNSPLHF. The CDR3, as DNA: TGTGCCAGCAGCAGGACAGGGCTTTATAATTCACCCCTCCACTTT.

The CDR3 protein is CASSYGRLETQYF. In nucleotides, the CDR3 is TGTGCCAGCAGTTACGGCCGTCTAGAGACCCAGTACTTC. This rearrangement joins TRBV6-5 to TRBJ2-5, with D unclear. The V end lost 2 bases, the J end lost 4 bases, and 8 bases lay between the germline ends. The CDR3 sequence is 13 residues long. CDR1 and CDR2 from the germline V gene are MNHEY and SVGAGI.

The chain recombines TRBV5-1 with TRBJ2-5, with 13 positions matching TRBD2. CDR1 and CDR2 from the germline V gene are SGHRS and YFSETQ. This CDR3 is 15 amino acids long. With V trimmed by 5 bases and J by 4 bases, 5 bases remained unmatched. CDR3 sequence reads: CASSSRLAGGETQYF. The CDR3 DNA follows: TGCGCCAGCAGTTCAAGACTAGCGGGGGGAGAGACCCAGTACTTC.

This clone was observed a few times. The chain uses TRBV18 and TRBJ2-1; D may be TRBD2 (5 bases). Germline-derived CDR1 and CDR2 are KGHSH and LQKENI. The V and J ends lost 3 bases and 5 bases respectively, with 17 bases between them. This CDR3 region has 16 residues. The DNA for the CDR3 is TGTGCCAGCTCACCCGCGGGCAGAGAAATTAACAATGAGCAGTTCTTC. This gives the protein CASSPAGREINNEQFF. Based on the CDR3 plus reference TRBV18 and TRBJ2-1, the full variable domain is NAGVMQNPRHLVRRRGQEARLRCSPMKGHSHVYWYRQLPEEGLKFMVYLQKENIIDESGMPKERFSAEFPKEGPSILRIQQVVRGDSAAYFCASSPAGREINNEQFFGPGTRLTVL.

The chain employs TRBV30 and TRBJ2-1, with 9 bases aligning to TRBD2. The CDR3 contains 16 residues. Losses at the gene ends were 0 bases for V and 6 bases for J; bases not matched to a gene: 9. CDR1 is GTSNPN and CDR2 is SVGIG in the germline V gene (reference sequence). DNA for the CDR3: TGTGCCTGGAGTGTACTGGCGGGAGGGCCTGTCAATGAGCAGTTCTTC. It specifies CAWSVLAGGPVNEQFF.

This chain's CDR3 is CASSYRDRHFGYTF. CDR3 DNA sequence: TGTGCCAGCAGTTACCGGGACAGGCACTTTGGCTACACCTTC. The chain joins TRBV6-5 to TRBJ1-2; TRBD1 aligns across 8 bases. The CDR3 contains 14 residues. Looked up from germline, CDR1 is MNHEY and CDR2 is SVGAGI. The trim removed 2 bases at V and 7 bases at J, leaving 6 bases unmatched.

This chain connects TRBV19 to TRBJ2-3; D unclear. CDR1 and CDR2 from the germline V gene are LNHDA and SQIVND (reference sequence). V dropped 5 bases and J dropped 1 base, with 4 bases sitting between them. The CDR3 consists of 12 residues. CDR3 in DNA: TGTGCCAGTAGTCCCGGCACAGATACGCAGTATTTT. It specifies CASSPGTDTQYF. Filled out from reference TRBV19 and TRBJ2-3, the complete variable domain reads DGGITQSPKYLFRKEGQNVTLSCEQNLNHDAMYWYRQDPGQGLRLIYYSQIVNDFQKGDIAEGYSVSREKKESFPLTVTSAQKNPTAFYLCASSPGTDTQYFGPGTRLTVL.

The chain links TRBV7-2 to TRBJ1-1, with a weak D call TRBD1 (5 bases). Germline V gene data show CDR1 as SGHTA and CDR2 as FQGNSA. The CDR3 runs 15 residues. V was clipped by 2 bases and J by 5 bases, with 15 bases between them. The CDR3 sequence: CASSLKGGVVTEAFF. In DNA form, the CDR3 reads TGTGCCAGCAGCTTAAAAGGAGGGGTGGTGACTGAAGCTTTCTTT.

The CDR3 sequence: CASATTGQGDSPLHF. In DNA, the CDR3 is TGTGCCAGCGCAACGACGGGACAGGGGGATTCACCCCTCCACTTT. The rearrangement links TRBV5-4 to TRBJ1-6; 11 bases match TRBD1. V was clipped by 7 bases and J by 8 bases; unmatched bases: 8. This CDR3 spans 15 amino acids. CDR1 is SGHNT and CDR2 is YYREEE in the germline V gene (reference sequence).

This chain uses TRBV20-1 with TRBJ1-2, with no clear D. Per germline, CDR1 DFQATT and CDR2 SNEGSKA (reference sequence). Trimming took off 0 bases at V and 8 bases at J, with 7 bases between the two ends. The CDR3 is 11 amino acids. For the CDR3, the DNA is TGCAGTGCTAGAGATCTTGCGGGCTACACCTTC. Amino acids: CSARDLAGYTF.

V is TRBV5-1 and J is TRBJ1-2; D is ambiguous. Trimming removed 5 bases at V and 7 bases at J, with 9 bases between. The CDR3 is 11 amino acids. Per germline, CDR1 SGHRS and CDR2 YFSETQ. The CDR3 here is CASSSSSGYTF. The DNA of the CDR3 is TGCGCCAGCAGTTCTAGTAGTGGCTACACCTTC.

The chain has TRBV7-6 and TRBJ1-6, with D perhaps TRBD1 (5 bases). Germline V gives CDR1 SGHVS, CDR2 FNYEAQ. The CDR3 contains 13 residues. Trimming left V 4 bases short and J 7 bases short, with 8 bases between. CDR3 sequence reads: CASSSEGNSPLHF. In DNA, the CDR3 is TGTGCCAGCAGCTCGGAGGGGAATTCACCCCTCCACTTT.

The genes are TRBV29-1 and TRBJ1-1; D remains unclear. The CDR3 runs 14 residues. The V and J ends lost 4 bases and 1 base respectively, with 13 bases between them. Germline-derived CDR1 and CDR2 are SQVTM and ANQGSEA. The CDR3 DNA reads TGCAGCGTTGGGAGGCGGGGAACGAACACTGAAGCTTTCTTT. This gives the protein CSVGRRGTNTEAFF.

The chain joins TRBV30 to TRBJ2-1, with 8 positions matching TRBD1. This CDR3 has 17 residues. V trimming: 3 bases; J trimming: 8 bases; junction bases outside the gene matches: 18. CDR1 and CDR2 (germline): GTSNPN, SVGIG (reference sequence). The CDR3 protein is CAWRGQGAPDFWHEQFF. The CDR3 DNA sequence: TGTGCCTGGAGGGGGCAGGGGGCCCCAGACTTTTGGCATGAGCAGTTCTTC.

J is TRBJ2-5 and V is TRBV7-3; D might be TRBD2 (6 bases). This CDR3 is built from 13 residues. Germline lookup yields CDR1 SGHTA and CDR2 FQGTGA. Trimming cost V 5 bases and J 2 bases, with 9 bases left between them. CDR3 amino acids: CASSASGQETQYF. The CDR3 DNA reads as TGTGCCAGCAGCGCAAGCGGGCAAGAGACCCAGTACTTC.

The CDR3 protein is CASSLKIPTGANVLTF. As DNA, the CDR3 is TGTGCCAGCAGTTTAAAAATTCCTACTGGGGCCAACGTCCTGACTTTC. The J gene is TRBJ2-6, the V gene TRBV27, with D uncertain. CDR3 length: 16 residues. Germline assignment: CDR1 MNHEY and CDR2 SMNVEV (reference sequence). V was cut by 2 bases and J by 2 bases, with 10 bases left in between.

The genes are TRBV7-9 and TRBJ2-3, with D possibly TRBD2 on 6 matching bases. Germline V gives CDR1 SEHNR, CDR2 FQNEAQ (reference sequence). The CDR3 extends over 16 amino acids. Trimming took 1 base from V and 5 from J, leaving 16 bases between them. The CDR3 loop is CASSLGTTGLRDTQYF. The CDR3 DNA reads TGTGCCAGCAGCTTAGGGACTACGGGACTTCGAGATACGCAGTATTTT.

The chain joins TRBV4-1 to TRBJ1-3; no clear D gene. CDR1 MGHRA and CDR2 YSYEKL come from the germline V gene. V lost 2 bases to trimming and J lost 0 bases, with 11 bases between them. This CDR3 has 16 amino acids. For the CDR3, the DNA is TGCGCCAGCAGCCAACTATACGCGGCCTCTGGAAACACCATATATTTT. Its translation is CASSQLYAASGNTIYF.

The V gene is TRBV6-5, the J gene TRBJ1-2; 7 bases fit TRBD1. Trimming removed 0 bases from V and 5 bases from J; junction bases left unmatched: 9. CDR3 length: 16 amino acids. Germline assignment: CDR1 MNHEY and CDR2 SVGAGI. The chain's CDR3 is CASSYSEDRFLYGYTF. CDR3 nucleotides: TGTGCCAGCAGTTACTCGGAGGACAGGTTTCTATATGGCTACACCTTC.

The rearrangement uses TRBV30 and TRBJ2-5, with D unclear. The assigned J gene may be wrong: the sequence end matches TRBJ2-7 better. The CDR3 runs to 10 residues. CDR1 and CDR2 (germline): GTSNPN, SVGIG (reference sequence). Here the CDR3 reads CALGLYEQYF. CDR3 sequence (DNA): TGTGCCTTGGGCCTATACGAGCAGTACTTC.